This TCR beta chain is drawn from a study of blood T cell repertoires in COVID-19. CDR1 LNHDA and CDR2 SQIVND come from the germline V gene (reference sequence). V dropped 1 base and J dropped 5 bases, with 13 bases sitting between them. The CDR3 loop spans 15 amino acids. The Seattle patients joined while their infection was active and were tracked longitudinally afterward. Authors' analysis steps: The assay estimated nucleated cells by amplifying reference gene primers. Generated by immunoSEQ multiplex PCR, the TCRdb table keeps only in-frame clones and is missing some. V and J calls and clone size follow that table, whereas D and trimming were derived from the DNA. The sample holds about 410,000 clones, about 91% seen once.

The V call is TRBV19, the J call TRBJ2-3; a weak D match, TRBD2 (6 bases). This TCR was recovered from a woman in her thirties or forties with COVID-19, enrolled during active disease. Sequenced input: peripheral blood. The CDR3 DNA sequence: TGTGCCAGTAGTATAGTTGGGACTCTAAGAGATACGCAGTATTTT. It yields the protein CASSIVGTLRDTQYF.